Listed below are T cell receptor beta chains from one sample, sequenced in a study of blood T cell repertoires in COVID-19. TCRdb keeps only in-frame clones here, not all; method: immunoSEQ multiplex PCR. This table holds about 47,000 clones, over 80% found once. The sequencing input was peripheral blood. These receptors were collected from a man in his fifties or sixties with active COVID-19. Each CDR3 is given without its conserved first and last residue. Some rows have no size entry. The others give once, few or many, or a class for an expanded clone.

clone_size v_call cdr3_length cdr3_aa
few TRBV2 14 ASSTGLAGGRSTQY
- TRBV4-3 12 ASSQELDGVEQY
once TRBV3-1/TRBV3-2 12 ASGLAGVLYEQY
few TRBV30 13 AWRAPTGYNQPQH
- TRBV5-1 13 ASSLTTTGTYEQY
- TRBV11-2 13 ASSFRGTVQETQY
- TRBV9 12 ATGSGLLTDTQY
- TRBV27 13 ASSPELAGGPTQY
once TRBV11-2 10 ASSRTGPGYT
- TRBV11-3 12 ASSHRDKPYEQY
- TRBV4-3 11 ASSRDSDSPLH
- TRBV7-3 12 ASSSGDRGNEQF
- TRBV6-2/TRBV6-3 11 ASSGRVNYGYT
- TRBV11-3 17 ASSLGWKVGAEGYNEQF
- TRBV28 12 ASNLGPRGYGYT
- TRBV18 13 ASSPDLGAATEAF